A selection of T cell receptor beta chains follows, all from one sample in a study of blood T cell repertoires in COVID-19. Assay used: immunoSEQ multiplex PCR; TCRdb lists only in-frame clones, some missing. The table includes a few hundred thousand clones, roughly 89% detected once. What was sequenced was peripheral blood. Receptor source: a man between 45 and 60 years old with acute or convalescent COVID-19. The CDR3 runs from the conserved cysteine through the conserved F or W. Each record gives: V gene, J gene, clone size, D gene, CDR3 protein, CDR3 DNA. A D gene is named only where the DNA matches it firmly. Clone size is stated in some rows and not others, as once, few, many or a class when expanded.

v_gene: TRBV19
j_gene: TRBJ1-5
abundance: -
d_gene: TRBD1
CDR3aa: CASSSNRGLWNQPQHF
CDR3nt: TGTGCCAGTAGTTCAAACAGGGGGCTGTGGAATCAGCCCCAGCATTTT

v_gene: TRBV30
j_gene: TRBJ1-1
abundance: once
d_gene: -
CDR3aa: CAWSEGRGLNTEAFF
CDR3nt: TGTGCCTGGAGCGAGGGCAGGGGACTGAACACTGAAGCTTTCTTT

v_gene: TRBV3-1/TRBV3-2
j_gene: TRBJ2-7
abundance: once
d_gene: -
CDR3aa: CASSPTGDEQYF
CDR3nt: TGTGCCAGCAGCCCCACGGGGGACGAGCAGTACTTC

v_gene: TRBV29-1
j_gene: TRBJ2-3
abundance: -
d_gene: TRBD1
CDR3aa: CSVGQGWTDTQYF
CDR3nt: TGCAGCGTCGGACAGGGTTGGACAGATACGCAGTATTTT

v_gene: TRBV7-3
j_gene: TRBJ2-2
abundance: -
d_gene: -
CDR3aa: CASSFGGTNTGELFF
CDR3nt: TGTGCCAGCAGCTTCGGCGGGACGAACACCGGGGAGCTGTTTTTT

v_gene: TRBV7-8
j_gene: TRBJ2-6
abundance: -
d_gene: TRBD2
CDR3aa: CASSLPSGPAGANVLTF
CDR3nt: TGTGCCAGCAGCTTACCTAGCGGACCGGCTGGGGCCAACGTCCTGACTTTC

v_gene: TRBV7-6
j_gene: TRBJ2-1
abundance: -
d_gene: -
CDR3aa: CASSLGTGTLNEQFF
CDR3nt: TGTGCCAGCAGCTTGGGAACCGGGACTCTGAATGAGCAGTTCTTC

v_gene: TRBV11-3
j_gene: TRBJ2-7
abundance: once
d_gene: TRBD1
CDR3aa: CASSPGGTGDFYEQYF
CDR3nt: TGTGCCAGCAGCCCAGGGGGGACAGGAGACTTTTACGAGCAGTACTTC

v_gene: TRBV30
j_gene: TRBJ1-2
abundance: -
d_gene: TRBD1
CDR3aa: CAWSVQGPSNYGYTF
CDR3nt: TGTGCCTGGAGTGTACAGGGGCCATCTAACTATGGCTACACCTTC

v_gene: TRBV7-2
j_gene: TRBJ1-2
abundance: -
d_gene: -
CDR3aa: CASSRSPQVYYGYTF
CDR3nt: TGTGCCAGCAGCCGTTCCCCTCAGGTTTACTATGGCTACACCTTC

v_gene: TRBV27
j_gene: TRBJ2-5
abundance: -
d_gene: TRBD1
CDR3aa: CASRLTGEETQYF
CDR3nt: TGTGCCAGCAGACTGACAGGGGAAGAGACCCAGTACTTC

v_gene: TRBV5-5
j_gene: TRBJ2-5
abundance: once
d_gene: -
CDR3aa: CASSLGLGRQETQYF
CDR3nt: TGTGCCAGCAGCTTGGGTTTGGGGCGGCAAGAGACCCAGTACTTC

v_gene: TRBV5-4
j_gene: TRBJ1-2
abundance: -
d_gene: TRBD1
CDR3aa: CASSFQGAQGYTF
CDR3nt: TGTGCCAGCAGCTTCCAGGGGGCGCAGGGCTACACCTTC

v_gene: TRBV14
j_gene: TRBJ1-5
abundance: -
d_gene: -
CDR3aa: CATSEGNNQPQHF
CDR3nt: TGTGCCACCTCCGAGGGAAACAATCAGCCCCAGCATTTT

v_gene: TRBV18
j_gene: TRBJ2-5
abundance: -
d_gene: -
CDR3aa: CASSGAETQYF
CDR3nt: TGTGCCAGCTCAGGGGCCGAGACCCAGTACTTC

v_gene: TRBV5-1
j_gene: TRBJ1-3
abundance: -
d_gene: -
CDR3aa: CASSLAGQIGGNTIYF
CDR3nt: TGCGCCAGCAGCTTGGCCGGACAGATTGGTGGAAACACCATATATTTT

v_gene: TRBV3-1/TRBV3-2
j_gene: TRBJ1-1
abundance: once
d_gene: -
CDR3aa: CASSHRQINTEAFF
CDR3nt: TGTGCCAGCAGCCATAGACAGATAAACACTGAAGCTTTCTTT

v_gene: TRBV19
j_gene: TRBJ1-5
abundance: once
d_gene: TRBD1
CDR3aa: CASSMMAGGGQPQHF
CDR3nt: TGTGCCAGTAGTATGATGGCAGGGGGAGGTCAGCCCCAGCATTTT

v_gene: TRBV18
j_gene: TRBJ1-5
abundance: -
d_gene: -
CDR3aa: CASSPARVTQPQHF
CDR3nt: TGTGCCAGCTCACCCGCCAGGGTTACGCAGCCCCAGCATTTT

v_gene: TRBV2
j_gene: TRBJ1-1
abundance: -
d_gene: -
CDR3aa: CASRYSGNTEAFF
CDR3nt: TGTGCCAGCAGGTACTCAGGGAACACTGAAGCTTTCTTT

v_gene: TRBV10-2
j_gene: TRBJ1-1
abundance: -
d_gene: -
CDR3aa: CASTGDGGAAFF
CDR3nt: TGCGCCAGCACCGGGGATGGGGGGGCAGCTTTCTTT

v_gene: TRBV3-1/TRBV3-2
j_gene: TRBJ2-2
abundance: -
d_gene: -
CDR3aa: CASSQDRGQLNTGELFF
CDR3nt: TGTGCCAGCAGCCAAGATCGAGGCCAGCTGAACACCGGGGAGCTGTTTTTT

v_gene: TRBV3-1/TRBV3-2
j_gene: TRBJ2-1
abundance: -
d_gene: TRBD2
CDR3aa: CASSQDTQGGEQFF
CDR3nt: TGTGCCAGCAGCCAAGATACCCAGGGAGGGGAGCAGTTCTTC

v_gene: TRBV30
j_gene: TRBJ1-1
abundance: -
d_gene: TRBD1
CDR3aa: CACPGQGVFTEAFF
CDR3nt: TGTGCCTGCCCTGGACAGGGGGTCTTTACTGAAGCTTTCTTT

v_gene: TRBV6-5
j_gene: TRBJ2-7
abundance: -
d_gene: TRBD1
CDR3aa: CASSKGQGLGEQYF
CDR3nt: TGTGCCAGCAGCAAAGGACAGGGGCTTGGCGAGCAGTACTTC

v_gene: TRBV11-2
j_gene: TRBJ2-3
abundance: few
d_gene: TRBD2
CDR3aa: CASSPQRGSTDTQYF
CDR3nt: TGTGCCAGCAGCCCTCAGCGGGGGAGCACAGATACGCAGTATTTT

v_gene: TRBV3-1/TRBV3-2
j_gene: TRBJ1-4
abundance: once
d_gene: -
CDR3aa: CASSQVSGSNEKLFF
CDR3nt: TGTGCCAGCAGCCAAGTCTCAGGCTCGAATGAAAAACTGTTTTTT

v_gene: TRBV6-5
j_gene: TRBJ2-2
abundance: -
d_gene: TRBD2
CDR3aa: CASSSGGLWTGELFF
CDR3nt: TGTGCCAGCAGTTCGGGGGGGCTGTGGACCGGGGAGCTGTTTTTT

v_gene: TRBV14
j_gene: TRBJ1-5
abundance: -
d_gene: TRBD1
CDR3aa: CASSRKTGNQPQHF
CDR3nt: TGTGCCAGCAGCCGAAAGACAGGGAATCAGCCCCAGCATTTT

v_gene: TRBV27
j_gene: TRBJ2-1
abundance: once
d_gene: TRBD1
CDR3aa: CASSLIGTVSYNEQFF
CDR3nt: TGTGCCAGCTCTCTAATAGGGACAGTATCCTACAATGAGCAGTTCTTC

v_gene: TRBV18
j_gene: TRBJ1-2
abundance: -
d_gene: TRBD1
CDR3aa: CASSPGTGLGGYTF
CDR3nt: TGTGCCAGCTCACCAGGGACAGGGCTAGGCGGCTACACCTTC

v_gene: TRBV11-2
j_gene: TRBJ2-7
abundance: -
d_gene: TRBD2
CDR3aa: CASSLGTSGGRDSYEQYF
CDR3nt: TGTGCCAGCAGCTTGGGGACTAGCGGGGGCCGAGACTCCTACGAGCAGTACTTC

v_gene: TRBV27
j_gene: TRBJ2-5
abundance: -
d_gene: -
CDR3aa: CASSSVGRGWQETQYF
CDR3nt: TGTGCCAGCAGTTCAGTGGGAAGGGGGTGGCAAGAGACCCAGTACTTC

v_gene: TRBV27
j_gene: TRBJ1-1
abundance: -
d_gene: -
CDR3aa: CASSLYGPTEAFF
CDR3nt: TGTGCCAGCAGTTTATATGGGCCGACTGAAGCTTTCTTT

v_gene: TRBV13
j_gene: TRBJ2-5
abundance: -
d_gene: TRBD2
CDR3aa: CASSFERGGETQYF
CDR3nt: TGTGCCAGCAGCTTTGAACGGGGAGGGGAGACCCAGTACTTC

v_gene: TRBV28
j_gene: TRBJ2-1
abundance: -
d_gene: TRBD2
CDR3aa: CASSLAGGPDNEQFF
CDR3nt: TGTGCCAGCAGTTTGGCGGGGGGGCCTGACAATGAGCAGTTCTTC

v_gene: TRBV18
j_gene: TRBJ1-2
abundance: -
d_gene: TRBD1
CDR3aa: CASSPWGQEGYGYTF
CDR3nt: TGTGCCAGCTCACCCTGGGGACAGGAGGGGTATGGCTACACCTTC

v_gene: TRBV30
j_gene: TRBJ1-2
abundance: few
d_gene: TRBD1
CDR3aa: CAWRKRQGKNYGYTF
CDR3nt: TGTGCCTGGAGAAAAAGACAGGGGAAAAACTATGGCTACACCTTC

v_gene: TRBV7-3
j_gene: TRBJ2-7
abundance: -
d_gene: TRBD1
CDR3aa: CASSYSGTGAYEQYF
CDR3nt: TGTGCCAGCAGCTACTCCGGGACAGGGGCCTACGAGCAGTACTTC

v_gene: TRBV7-3
j_gene: TRBJ2-6
abundance: -
d_gene: TRBD1
CDR3aa: CASSPPGGAGANVLTF
CDR3nt: TGTGCCAGCAGCCCGCCAGGGGGCGCTGGGGCCAACGTCCTGACTTTC

v_gene: TRBV21-1
j_gene: TRBJ1-1
abundance: few
d_gene: -
CDR3aa: CASSKGLTGLGTEAFF
CDR3nt: TGTGCCAGCAGCAAGGGTTTGACAGGGCTGGGCACTGAAGCTTTCTTT

v_gene: TRBV2
j_gene: TRBJ2-7
abundance: -
d_gene: -
CDR3aa: CASSEAGATYEQYF
CDR3nt: TGTGCCAGCAGTGAAGCGGGGGCTACGTACGAGCAGTACTTC

v_gene: TRBV5-1
j_gene: TRBJ2-1
abundance: once
d_gene: TRBD2
CDR3aa: CASSLSTSGGDNEQFF
CDR3nt: TGCGCCAGCAGCTTATCTACTAGCGGGGGTGACAATGAGCAGTTCTTC

v_gene: TRBV28
j_gene: TRBJ2-7
abundance: -
d_gene: -
CDR3aa: CASSSYPFSYEQYF
CDR3nt: TGTGCCAGCAGTTCCTACCCCTTCTCCTACGAGCAGTACTTC

v_gene: TRBV6-2/TRBV6-3
j_gene: TRBJ1-5
abundance: -
d_gene: -
CDR3aa: CASSYYGNQPQHF
CDR3nt: TGTGCCAGCAGTTACTACGGGAATCAGCCCCAGCATTTT

v_gene: TRBV4-1
j_gene: TRBJ2-3
abundance: once
d_gene: TRBD1
CDR3aa: CASSLWGQFTDTQYF
CDR3nt: TGCGCCAGCAGCCTGTGGGGACAGTTCACAGATACGCAGTATTTT

v_gene: TRBV30
j_gene: TRBJ1-1
abundance: -
d_gene: TRBD1
CDR3aa: CAWWDRWNTEAFF
CDR3nt: TGTGCCTGGTGGGACAGGTGGAACACTGAAGCTTTCTTT

v_gene: TRBV19
j_gene: TRBJ1-1
abundance: -
d_gene: TRBD1
CDR3aa: CASTTQGDATEAFF
CDR3nt: TGTGCCAGTACCACGCAGGGGGACGCCACTGAAGCTTTCTTT

v_gene: TRBV5-4
j_gene: TRBJ2-2
abundance: -
d_gene: TRBD1
CDR3aa: CASSPGTGGTGELFF
CDR3nt: TGTGCCAGCAGCCCCGGGACAGGGGGAACCGGGGAGCTGTTTTTT

v_gene: TRBV12-3/TRBV12-4
j_gene: TRBJ2-1
abundance: -
d_gene: -
CDR3aa: CASSPAVEQFF
CDR3nt: TGTGCCAGCAGCCCCGCAGTGGAGCAGTTCTTC

v_gene: TRBV19
j_gene: TRBJ1-6
abundance: -
d_gene: -
CDR3aa: CASRTGRSSYNSPLHF
CDR3nt: TGTGCCAGTAGGACAGGAAGAAGCTCCTATAATTCACCCCTCCACTTT

v_gene: TRBV7-6
j_gene: TRBJ2-2
abundance: -
d_gene: -
CDR3aa: CASSPVAGPTGELFF
CDR3nt: TGTGCCAGCAGCCCAGTCGCAGGGCCCACCGGGGAGCTGTTTTTT

v_gene: TRBV4-1
j_gene: TRBJ2-7
abundance: -
d_gene: -
CDR3aa: CASSQEENRGTYEQYF
CDR3nt: TGCGCCAGCAGCCAAGAGGAGAATAGGGGAACCTACGAGCAGTACTTC

v_gene: TRBV6-5
j_gene: TRBJ1-2
abundance: -
d_gene: -
CDR3aa: CASRTGGLTGGYTF
CDR3nt: TGTGCCAGCAGAACGGGGGGCCTGACCGGTGGCTACACCTTC

v_gene: TRBV19
j_gene: TRBJ1-2
abundance: -
d_gene: -
CDR3aa: CASQTGPYGYTF
CDR3nt: TGTGCCAGCCAGACAGGCCCCTATGGCTACACCTTC

v_gene: TRBV2
j_gene: TRBJ2-5
abundance: once
d_gene: -
CDR3aa: CASSPWVPGETQYF
CDR3nt: TGTGCCAGCAGTCCATGGGTCCCGGGAGAGACCCAGTACTTC

v_gene: TRBV10-1
j_gene: TRBJ2-3
abundance: -
d_gene: TRBD1
CDR3aa: CASSESMGAGGADTQYF
CDR3nt: TGCGCCAGCAGTGAGTCAATGGGGGCAGGGGGCGCAGATACGCAGTATTTT

v_gene: TRBV5-1
j_gene: TRBJ1-2
abundance: -
d_gene: TRBD1
CDR3aa: CASSSSDRRNYGYTF
CDR3nt: TGCGCCAGCAGCTCCTCGGACAGGCGTAACTATGGCTACACCTTC

v_gene: TRBV19
j_gene: TRBJ1-2
abundance: -
d_gene: -
CDR3aa: CASSILQGNRLDYGYTF
CDR3nt: TGTGCCAGTAGTATCCTCCAGGGTAATCGGCTCGACTATGGCTACACCTTC

v_gene: TRBV30
j_gene: TRBJ1-5
abundance: -
d_gene: TRBD1
CDR3aa: CAWRGQGAFEPQHF
CDR3nt: TGTGCCTGGAGGGGACAGGGGGCGTTTGAGCCCCAGCATTTT